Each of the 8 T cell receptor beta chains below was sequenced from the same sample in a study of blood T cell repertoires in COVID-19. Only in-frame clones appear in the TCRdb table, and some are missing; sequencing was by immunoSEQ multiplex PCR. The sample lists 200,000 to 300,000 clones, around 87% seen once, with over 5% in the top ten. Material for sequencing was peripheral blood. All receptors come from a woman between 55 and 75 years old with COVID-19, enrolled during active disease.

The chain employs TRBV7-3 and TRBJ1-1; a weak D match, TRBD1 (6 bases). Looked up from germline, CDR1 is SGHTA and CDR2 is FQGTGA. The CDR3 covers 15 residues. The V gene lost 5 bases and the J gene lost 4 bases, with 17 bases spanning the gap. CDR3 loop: CASSPLGDTRTEAFF. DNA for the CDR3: TGTGCCAGCAGCCCACTTGGGGACACCCGCACTGAAGCTTTCTTT.

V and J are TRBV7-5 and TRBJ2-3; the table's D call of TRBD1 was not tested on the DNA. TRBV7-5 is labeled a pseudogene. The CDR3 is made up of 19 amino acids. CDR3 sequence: CVRSDGPFWTGGSTDTQYF. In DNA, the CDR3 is TGTGTCAGAAGCGATGGGCCCTTCTGGACAGGGGGCAGCACAGATACGCAGTATTTT.

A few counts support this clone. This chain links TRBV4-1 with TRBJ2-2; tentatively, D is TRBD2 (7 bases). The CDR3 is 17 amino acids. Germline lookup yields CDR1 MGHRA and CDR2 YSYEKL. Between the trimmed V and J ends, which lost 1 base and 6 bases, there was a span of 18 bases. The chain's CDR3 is CASSQGPRGGLSGELFF. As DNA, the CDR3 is TGCGCCAGCAGCCAAGGCCCGAGGGGGGGACTATCCGGGGAGCTGTTTTTT.

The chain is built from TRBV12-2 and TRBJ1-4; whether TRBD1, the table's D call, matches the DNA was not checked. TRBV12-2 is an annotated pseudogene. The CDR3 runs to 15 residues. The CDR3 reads CASRRIWTRNEKLFF. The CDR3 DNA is TGTGCAAGTCGCCGAATATGGACAAGGAATGAAAAACTGTTTTTT.

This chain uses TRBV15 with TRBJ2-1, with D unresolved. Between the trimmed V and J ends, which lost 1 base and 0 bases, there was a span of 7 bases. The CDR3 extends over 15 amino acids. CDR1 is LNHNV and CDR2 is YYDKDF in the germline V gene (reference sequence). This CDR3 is CATSRGVSSYNEQFF. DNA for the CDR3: TGTGCCACCAGCAGAGGAGTTAGCTCCTACAATGAGCAGTTCTTC.

The CDR3 loop reads CASSGDRGHETQYF. DNA of the CDR3: TGTGCCAGCAGCGGGGACAGGGGGCACGAGACCCAGTACTTC. This chain links TRBV7-9 with TRBJ2-5; 12 bases are shared with TRBD1. The CDR3 is 14 residues long. Germline V gene data show CDR1 as SEHNR and CDR2 as FQNEAQ (reference sequence). After removal of 5 bases from V and 5 bases from J, the junction contained 3 bases not matched to a gene.

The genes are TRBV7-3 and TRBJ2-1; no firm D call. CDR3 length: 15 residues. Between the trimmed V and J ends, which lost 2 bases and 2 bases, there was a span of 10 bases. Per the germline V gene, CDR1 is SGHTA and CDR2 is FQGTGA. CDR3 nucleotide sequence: TGTGCCAGCAGCTTAGAACCGGGTCCCTACAATGAGCAGTTCTTC. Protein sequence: CASSLEPGPYNEQFF.

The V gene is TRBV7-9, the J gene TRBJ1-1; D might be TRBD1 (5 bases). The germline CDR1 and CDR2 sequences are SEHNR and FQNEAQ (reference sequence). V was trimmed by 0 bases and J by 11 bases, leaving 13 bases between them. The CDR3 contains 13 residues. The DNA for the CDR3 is TGTGCCAGCAGCTTAGCGCAAGGGGCTCAGGCTTTCTTT. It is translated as CASSLAQGAQAFF.